The rows below give T cell receptor beta chains drawn from one sample of a study of CD8 T cells in ankylosing spondylitis. From the 5' RACE reads, TCRdb called clonotypes with MiXCR, one entry per CDR3 protein. The sample holds about 130,000 distinct CDR3 sequences, around 8.5% seen once. Material: blood, either unsorted or a sorted T cell fraction (not recorded which). The receptors come from a male donor with ankylosing spondylitis or in good health (not recorded which). Both conserved end residues are part of each CDR3. A D gene is named only where the DNA matches it firmly. Only part of the rows carry a size: once, few, many, or a class if the clone is expanded.

TRBV27	many	NA	TRBJ2-7	TGTGCCAGCTTCTCTTACGAGCAGTACTTC	CASFSYEQYF
TRBV4-3	many	NA	TRBJ2-3	TGCGCCAGCAGCCATGTATGGCCGGACTACCCAGGGACAGATACGCAGTATTTT	CASSHVWPDYPGTDTQYF
TRBV7-2	many	NA	TRBJ2-3	TGTGCCAGCAGCTTCCCATGGGATACGCAGTATTTT	CASSFPWDTQYF
TRBV20-1	few	TRBD2	TRBJ2-1	TGCAGTGCTGAGGGACTAGCGAACAATGAGCAGTTCTTC	CSAEGLANNEQFF
TRBV24-1	few	NA	TRBJ2-6	TGTGCCACCAGTAACACGGACGCAGTCTCTGGGGCCAACGTCCTGACTTTC	CATSNTDAVSGANVLTF
TRBV5-4	many	NA	TRBJ2-5	TGTGCCAGCAGCTTGGGTAGGGCCCCCCAAGAGACCCAGTACTTC	CASSLGRAPQETQYF
TRBV28	many	TRBD2	TRBJ2-1	TGTGCCAGCAGTTTAGTAAGGAGCGGGACGACCAATGAGCAGTTCTTC	CASSLVRSGTTNEQFF
TRBV6-1	few	NA	TRBJ1-2	TGTGCCAGCAGCGACAGCAACAACTATGGCTACACCTTC	CASSDSNNYGYTF
TRBV30	many	NA	TRBJ1-5	TGTGCCTGGAGTGAAGGACAGCGGTATCAGCCCCAGCATTTT	CAWSEGQRYQPQHF
TRBV5-6	many	NA	TRBJ1-4	TGTGCCAGCAGCTCGGCCGGGACCTTAATCGTACGGGGCCTGTTTTTT	CASSSAGTLIVRGLFF
TRBV5-5	few	TRBD2	TRBJ2-7	TGTGCCAGCAGCCCAACAGGACTAGCGGGAGGTGCAAACTTC	CASSPTGLAGGANF
TRBV20-1	NA	TRBD2	TRBJ2-7	TGCAGTGCTAGAGTCGGGCCAACCGGGACTAGCGGGAGTTTCGCCTACGAGCAGTACTTC	CSARVGPTGTSGSFAYEQYF
TRBV7-9	few	NA	TRBJ2-7	TGTGCCAGCAGCTCAGGAGGCATACCCAGCTCCTACGAGCAGTACTTC	CASSSGGIPSSYEQYF
TRBV20-1	few	NA	TRBJ1-6	TGCAGTGCTAGAGGGACACTTTCCGGACTAGAGGATTCACCCCTCCACTTT	CSARGTLSGLEDSPLHF
TRBV20-1	many	NA	TRBJ2-5	TGCAGTGCTGCCCGCGGGGATGGGGAGACCCAGTACTTC	CSAARGDGETQYF
TRBV20-1	few	TRBD2	TRBJ2-3	TGCAGTGCTAGGGGCTACGTAGCGGGAGGGGGCACAGATACGCAGTATTTT	CSARGYVAGGGTDTQYF
TRBV6-5	many	TRBD2	TRBJ2-3	TGTGCCAGCAGTTACCCCTCAAGCGGGAGTGATACGCAGTATTTT	CASSYPSSGSDTQYF
TRBV29-1	few	TRBD2	TRBJ2-7	TGCAGCGTTTCGTCTAGCGGGAGGGAGCAGTACTTC	CSVSSSGREQYF
TRBV15	NA	NA	TRBJ2-7	TGTGCCACCAGCAGCGATCGCCAGTCCTACGAGCAGTACTTC	CATSSDRQSYEQYF
TRBV5-1	many	NA	TRBJ2-1	TGCGCCAGCAGCTTGGGGACTGAAATCAATGAGCAGTTCTTC	CASSLGTEINEQFF
TRBV20-1	many	NA	TRBJ2-6	TGCAGTGCCCGATCTGGGACTGGGGCCAACGTCCTGACTTTC	CSARSGTGANVLTF
TRBV20-1	NA	NA	TRBJ2-5	TGCAGTGCTAGACCGGTTCAAGAGACCCAGTACTTC	CSARPVQETQYF
TRBV7-9	few	TRBD2	TRBJ2-1	TGTGCCAGCAGCTTTTCCGCTAGCGGGAGACATAAGGAGCAGTTCTTC	CASSFSASGRHKEQFF
TRBV7-6	few	NA	TRBJ1-1	TGTGCCAGCAGCCCGACAGGTTTGAACACTGAAGCTTTCTTT	CASSPTGLNTEAFF
TRBV19	many	TRBD1	TRBJ2-7	TGTGCCAGTAGTACAGGGGGCAGCTACGAGCAGTACTTC	CASSTGGSYEQYF
TRBV7-9	many	NA	TRBJ1-5	TGTGCCAGCAGCTTAGTAGGCCAGGGTAGCAATCAGCCCCAGCATTTT	CASSLVGQGSNQPQHF
TRBV12-3/TRBV12-4	many	NA	TRBJ1-3	TGTGCCAGCAGTTTTTCGTGGGATGGGAGCTCTGGAAACACCATATATTTT	CASSFSWDGSSGNTIYF
TRBV11-2	many	TRBD2	TRBJ2-1	TGTGCCAGCAGCTTAACTAGCGGGAGTCTTATCGGGTACAATGAGCAGTTCTTC	CASSLTSGSLIGYNEQFF
TRBV5-1	NA	NA	TRBJ2-5	TGCGCCAGCAGCCCTACACAGGGTTGGAAAGAGACCCAGTACTTC	CASSPTQGWKETQYF
TRBV25-1	many	NA	TRBJ2-1	TGTGCCAGCAATGAAGGGGGCAATGAGCAGTTCTTC	CASNEGGNEQFF
TRBV29-1	NA	TRBD1	TRBJ2-1	TGCAGCGTTGGGGGAAGGACAGGGGGCAACAATGAGCAGTTCTTC	CSVGGRTGGNNEQFF
TRBV6-1	many	TRBD2	TRBJ2-1	TGTGCCAGCACCAACGCAGCTAGCGGTACGACAGTTCCCTACAATGAGCAGTTCTTC	CASTNAASGTTVPYNEQFF
TRBV24-1	many	TRBD1	TRBJ1-1	TGTGCCACCAGTGACCATGACAGGGGCCTTTCCACTGAAGCTTTCTTT	CATSDHDRGLSTEAFF
TRBV20-1	few	TRBD1	TRBJ2-5	TGCAGTGCTAGAGGGACAGGGCTGGAGACCCAGTACTTC	CSARGTGLETQYF
TRBV20-1	NA	TRBD2	TRBJ2-7	TGCAGTGCTTCTAACCGGGAGGCCCTACTCTACGAGCAGTACTTC	CSASNREALLYEQYF
TRBV29-1	many	NA	TRBJ2-3	TGCAGCGTTCCTGGACCTTTCACAGATACGCAGTATTTT	CSVPGPFTDTQYF
TRBV5-1	many	TRBD1	TRBJ1-1	TGCGCCAGCAGCCTACAGGGGGCGGGTAGCACTGAAGCTTTCTTT	CASSLQGAGSTEAFF
TRBV12-3/TRBV12-4	few	TRBD1	TRBJ2-7	TGTGCCAGCAGACAGGGGGCCGGGGAGCAGTACTTC	CASRQGAGEQYF
TRBV6-2/TRBV6-3	many	TRBD2	TRBJ2-1	TGTGCCAGCAGACCGGGACTAGTTCTAGATGAGCAGTTCTTC	CASRPGLVLDEQFF
TRBV11-2	many	NA	TRBJ2-5	TGTGCCAGCAGCTTAGGTGGACAGTCTACGGAGACCCAGTACTTC	CASSLGGQSTETQYF
TRBV7-2	NA	NA	TRBJ2-1	TGTGCCAGCAGCTTAGATGGGAACAATGAGCAGTTCTTC	CASSLDGNNEQFF
TRBV7-2	many	NA	TRBJ2-1	TGTGCCAGCAGCTTATCCTCCCAGGGCCATGAGCAGTTCTTC	CASSLSSQGHEQFF
TRBV20-1	many	TRBD2	TRBJ2-3	TGCAGTGCCGCCTTAGGGCGGGAGGGCCTCTCTAGCACAGATACGCAGTATTTT	CSAALGREGLSSTDTQYF
TRBV20-1	many	NA	TRBJ2-7	TGCAGTGCTGTCAGACGCCAGAGCCCCTACGAGCAGTACTTC	CSAVRRQSPYEQYF
TRBV7-2	many	NA	TRBJ2-1	TGTGCCAGCAGCCCGCCCGAGTCCAATGAGCAGTTCTTC	CASSPPESNEQFF